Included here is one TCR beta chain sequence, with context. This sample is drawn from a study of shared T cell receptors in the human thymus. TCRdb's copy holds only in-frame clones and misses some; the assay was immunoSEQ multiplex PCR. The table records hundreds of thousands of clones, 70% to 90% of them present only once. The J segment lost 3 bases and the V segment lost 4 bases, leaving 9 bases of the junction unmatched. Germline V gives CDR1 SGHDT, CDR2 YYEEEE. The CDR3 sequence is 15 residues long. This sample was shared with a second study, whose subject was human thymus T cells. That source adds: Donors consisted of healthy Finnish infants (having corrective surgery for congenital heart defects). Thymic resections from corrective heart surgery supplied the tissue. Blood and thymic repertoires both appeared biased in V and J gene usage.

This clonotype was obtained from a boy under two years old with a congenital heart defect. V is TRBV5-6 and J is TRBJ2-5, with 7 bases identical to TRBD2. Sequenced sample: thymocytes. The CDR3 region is CASSQLARKEETQYF. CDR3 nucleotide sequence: TGTGCCAGCAGCCAACTAGCGAGGAAGGAAGAGACCCAGTACTTC. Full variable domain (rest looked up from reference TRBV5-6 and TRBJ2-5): DAGVTQSPTHLIKTRGQQVTLRCSPKSGHDTVSWYQQALGQGPQFIFQYYEEEERQRGNFPDRFSGHQFPNYSSELNVNALLLGDSALYLCASSQLARKEETQYFGPGTRLLVL.